This T cell receptor beta chain derives from a study of blood T cell repertoires in COVID-19. Whole-study context: The analysed material was cDNA or gDNA that came from T cells, B-cell-depleted T cells, or PBMCs.

Trimming left V 7 bases short and J 3 bases short, with 13 bases between. Germline assignment: CDR1 SNHLY and CDR2 FYNNEI. The CDR3 is 14 amino acids. Participants were aged roughly 18 to 95 years, lived in under 25 US areas, and enrolled virtually. Participants' reported clinical history set cohort assignment. Before being deemed recovered, Cohort 3 donors had two negative PCRs, clearance, or symptom resolution. TCRdb's copy holds only in-frame clones and misses some; the assay was immunoSEQ multiplex PCR. Of a few hundred thousand clones detected, approximately 87% appear once; the ten largest clones hold approximately 2%.

The specimen was PBMCs or T cells enriched from blood (not recorded which). The chain links TRBV2 to TRBJ1-5; D is unclear. This receptor was identified in a woman between 40 and 55 years old who had recovered from COVID-19. CDR3 bases: TGTGCCAGCATTGAGGAGGGAAACAATCAGCCCCAGCATTTT. It specifies CASIEEGNNQPQHF.